These T cell receptor beta chains were read from a single sample in a study of technical replicates of blood from a few donors. The assay was immunoSEQ multiplex PCR, and TCRdb's table has in-frame clones only and misses some. Here the sample spans 65,000 to 75,000 clones, around 86% being singletons. Sequencing was performed on PBMCs. The receptors were sampled from a human donor in good health. Some clones in this sample may be carry-over from other donors' samples. Both conserved end residues are trimmed from each CDR3. Size tells how often a clone was seen (once, few, many) or the class of an expanded clone, and some rows leave it out.

-	TRBV29-1	SVYRVKETQY
-	TRBV7-9	ASSSGQASNSPLH
-	TRBV30	AWRSGGVHEQY
-	TRBV27	ASSPRGGGGYT
-	TRBV9	ASSVTSFSYEQY
-	TRBV5-1	ASSPPGLELYEQF
-	TRBV27	ASSFRTAYYNEQF
-	TRBV4-3	ASSRAGTTQETQY
few	TRBV18	ASSPLRDTEAF
few	TRBV25-1	ASSDVNEETQY
-	TRBV5-6	ASSWDRAADTQY
-	TRBV2	ASSEGGAGGDTTF
-	TRBV4-2	ASSQETSSYNEQF
-	TRBV5-8	ASSLAIGFGNEKLF
-	TRBV18	ASSGRVDGNTIY
-	TRBV5-3	ARSLVGLAGGGELF
-	TRBV6-6	ASSKGASNTGELF
-	TRBV18	ASSPGTGFRGSGNTIY
-	TRBV7-3	ASSPRAGETQY
-	TRBV6-6	ASTLDSNQPQH
-	TRBV4-1	ASSHLAGTTDTQY
-	TRBV28	ASSTQGHEQF
few	TRBV4-2	ASRDRGTEAF
-	TRBV5-4	ASRRELNTEAF
-	TRBV11-3	ASSYYSGGSSYNEQF
-	TRBV14	ASSQGGDTQY
-	TRBV7-9	ASSPTWGTGNEQF
-	TRBV5-6	ASRRADVNTEAF
-	TRBV2	ASSDGRGGQETQY
once	TRBV4-2	ASSQGLYNEQF
-	TRBV5-1	ASSALAGESYEQY
-	TRBV5-1	ASRGASGRGNIQY
-	TRBV2	ASSAAGAYNEQF
once	TRBV14	ASSQDLAGAPKAY
-	TRBV12-5	ASALGTGTGELF
-	TRBV7-2	ASSFRTSGRETQY
-	TRBV5-5	ASSLQGQQNQPQH
-	TRBV7-9	ASSAGLAGESDTQY
-	TRBV18	ASSLGRSAAGNTIY
-	TRBV27	ASSFTAGPLGKQY